These 3 T cell receptor beta chains were all obtained from the same sample, sequenced in a study of control samples from healthy donors and cancer patients. Sequencing was performed with immunoSEQ multiplex PCR; in TCRdb, only in-frame clones are kept and a portion is missing. The table records some 200,000 clones, roughly 94% of them present only once. Sequences were obtained from blood. These receptors were taken from a man aged 50 to 59 in good health.

The chain is built from TRBV12-3 or TRBV12-4 and TRBJ1-6, with TRBD1 as a possible D gene (5 bases). The CDR3 is 12 amino acids. Trimming took off 6 bases at V and 11 bases at J, with 11 bases between the two ends. The DNA for the CDR3 is TGTGCCAGCAGCCCCGGGACGGCACCCCTCCACTTT. Amino acid sequence: CASSPGTAPLHF.

CDR3 loop: CASSVASSGGPQETQYF. As DNA, the CDR3 is TGTGCCAGCAGCGTAGCTAGTAGCGGGGGCCCTCAAGAGACCCAGTACTTC. This chain links TRBV9 with TRBJ2-5; 9 nucleotides line up with TRBD2. The CDR3 has 17 amino acids. J was trimmed by 2 bases and V by 0 bases; bases with no gene match: 8. Germline V gene lookup returns CDR1 SGDLS and CDR2 YYNGEE.

In the case of this clone: Additional DNA sequences in this sample encode the identical CDR3. The CDR3 protein is CASSADLNTEAFF. CDR3 bases: TGTGCCAGCAGTGCAGACTTGAACACTGAAGCTTTCTTT. This chain connects TRBV2 to TRBJ1-1; D gene ambiguous. Germline lookup yields CDR1 SNHLY and CDR2 FYNNEI. The CDR3 is made up of 13 amino acids. V lost 4 bases, J lost 0 bases, and 6 bases lay in between.